This T cell receptor beta chain was sequenced in a study of blood T cell repertoires in COVID-19. Per the original methods: Amplification of reference gene primers was used by the study to estimate nucleated cell counts. Clones were sequenced by immunoSEQ multiplex PCR, and TCRdb holds only the in-frame ones, with some missing. The D gene and trimming were derived from the DNA, and the V and J assignments and clone size from that table. The sample includes just over 75,000 clones, roughly nine tenths seen only once; the top ten take roughly 5.3%. This CDR3 contains 14 residues. The V end was cut by 7 bases, the J end by 5 bases, with 17 bases between. The germline gives CDR1 MDHEN, CDR2 SYDVKM.

The sequencing sample was made of peripheral blood. The chain combines TRBV28 with TRBJ1-1; D is perhaps TRBD1 (5 bases). This receptor was taken from an elderly woman with active or convalescent COVID-19. The CDR3 DNA reads TGTGCCAGCACTGGGGGAGGGATGGGGACTGAAGCTTTCTTT. It codes for CASTGGGMGTEAFF.